This entry describes one TCR beta chain. The data belong to a study of blood T cells in healthy people across ages. In the study overall: About one barcoded beta molecule per two T cells was the capture yield of template switching.

Caucasian, healthy and from Russia, the donors were aged between about 6 and 90. Researchers collected 9.5 to 10 milliliters of peripheral blood from every single donor. The CDR3 runs 14 residues. Trimming removed 7 bases at V and 5 bases at J, with 17 bases between. CDR1 is MNHEY and CDR2 is SVGAGI in the germline V gene. Next came a second PCR, run for roughly 7 to 12 cycles, which used a sample-barcoded 5' primer along with a J-beta primer mix. TCRdb fed the 5' RACE reads into MiXCR, producing one record per CDR3 protein. The table has some 920,000 distinct CDR3 sequences, roughly 47% seen once; the top ten hold 20% to 25%.

This clonotype was sampled from a woman aged 55-75 years in good health. The sequenced material came from blood. This sequence joins TRBV6-5 and TRBJ1-1; perhaps TRBD1 as D (5 bases). CDR3 sequence (DNA): TGTGCCAGCACCCTCTGGGTGGGGGTGACTGAAGCTTTCTTT. This codes for CASTLWVGVTEAFF.